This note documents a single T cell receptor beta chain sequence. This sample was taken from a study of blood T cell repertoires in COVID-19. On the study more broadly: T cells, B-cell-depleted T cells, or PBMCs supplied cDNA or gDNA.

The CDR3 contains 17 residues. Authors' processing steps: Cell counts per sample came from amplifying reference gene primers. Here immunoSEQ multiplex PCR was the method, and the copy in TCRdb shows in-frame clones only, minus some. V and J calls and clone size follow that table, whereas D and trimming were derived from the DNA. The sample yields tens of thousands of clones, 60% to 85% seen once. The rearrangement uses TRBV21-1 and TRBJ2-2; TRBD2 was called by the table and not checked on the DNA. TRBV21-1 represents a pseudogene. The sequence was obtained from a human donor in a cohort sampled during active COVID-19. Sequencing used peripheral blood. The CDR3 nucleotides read TGTGCCAGCAGTACGCCGGGGACTAGAGCAAACACCGGGGAGCTGTTTTTT. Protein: CASSTPGTRANTGELFF.